A single sample is the source of the 5 T cell receptor beta chains below, sequenced in a study of blood T cell repertoires in COVID-19. Assay used: immunoSEQ multiplex PCR; TCRdb lists only in-frame clones, some missing. The sample holds about 160,000 clones, just under 85% seen once. Sequenced material: peripheral blood. The receptors were gathered from a man in his forties who had recovered from COVID-19.

V and J are TRBV7-3 and TRBJ1-1, with 7 nucleotides matching TRBD1. Germline V lookup: CDR1 SGHTA, CDR2 FQGTGA. The CDR3 contains 15 residues. J lost 2 bases, V lost 5 bases, and 8 bases had no gene match. Here the CDR3 DNA reads TGTGCCAGCAGCCCCACGACAGGGCCTAACACTGAAGCTTTCTTT. Protein product: CASSPTTGPNTEAFF.

The chain is built from TRBV29-1 and TRBJ1-4, with D unclear. The germline gives CDR1 SQVTM, CDR2 ANQGSEA. The CDR3 sequence is 13 residues long. V shed 5 bases and J shed 9 bases, with 16 bases lying between them. The CDR3 region has the DNA TGCAGCGTTCAACGGCCAGAGGAGCAAAAACTGTTTTTT. This translates into CSVQRPEEQKLFF.

The chain uses TRBV6-6 and TRBJ2-7; weak D call: TRBD1 (5 bases). The CDR3 has 15 residues. Trimming removed 4 bases from V and 2 bases from J, with 15 bases in between. From germline, CDR1 is MNHNY and CDR2 SVGAGI (reference sequence). In DNA, the CDR3 is TGTGCCAGCAGTTCCCTTCAGGGAAACCCCTACGAGCAGTACTTC. Residues: CASSSLQGNPYEQYF.

This clone was picked up one time. This sequence joins TRBV29-1 and TRBJ2-7; possible D gene TRBD1, 6 bases. The CDR3 covers 12 residues. Germline V gives CDR1 SQVTM, CDR2 ANQGSEA. V gave up 6 bases and J gave up 2 bases, with 11 bases separating them. For the CDR3, the DNA is TGCAGCGTCGGACAGCATCCCTACGAGCAGTACTTC. It specifies CSVGQHPYEQYF.

The chain employs TRBV15 and TRBJ2-3, with 8 bases that match TRBD2. The germline V gene has CDR1 LNHNV and CDR2 YYDKDF (reference sequence). V trimming: 3 bases; J trimming: 1 base; junction bases outside the gene matches: 12. The CDR3 is 18 amino acids. The CDR3 region is CATSRRRGAGARTDTQYF. CDR3 DNA: TGTGCCACCAGCAGGCGACGAGGAGCGGGGGCTCGCACAGATACGCAGTATTTT. Full variable domain (missing parts from reference TRBV15 and TRBJ2-3): DAMVIQNPRYQVTQFGKPVTLSCSQTLNHNVMYWYQQKSSQAPKLLFHYYDKDFNNEADTPDNFQSRRPNTSFCFLDIRSPGLGDTAMYLCATSRRRGAGARTDTQYFGPGTRLTVL.